The 27 T cell receptor beta chains given below trace back to one sample, sequenced in a study of CD8+ T cells in alopecia areata. Noted treatment: oral pan-JAK inhibitor, 5-10 mg twice daily. Extracted RNA was reverse transcribed, and the resulting cDNA served as sequencing template. The method was immunoSEQ multiplex PCR; TCRdb's version includes in-frame clones alone and lacks a portion of them. The data hold fewer than 100,000 clones, with more than 65% observed a single time. Sequenced here: CD8+ T cells sorted from blood, sampled at week 44, from a patient treated with tofacitinib. The receptors were sampled from a human donor with alopecia areata.

The chain is built from TRBV7-6 and TRBJ2-7; D is ambiguous. This CDR3 comprises 11 residues. Trimming removed 5 bases at V and 2 bases at J, with 4 bases between. Germline V gives CDR1 SGHVS, CDR2 FNYEAQ. CDR3 sequence: CASSGTYEQYF. The CDR3 DNA reads as TGTGCCAGCAGCGGAACCTACGAGCAGTACTTC.

The chain recombines TRBV2 with TRBJ1-2, with 7 nucleotides matching TRBD1. With 8 bases clipped from V and 5 bases from J, the junction kept 8 bases outside the gene matches. Germline V gene data show CDR1 as SNHLY and CDR2 as FYNNEI. The CDR3 consists of 13 residues. CDR3 in amino acids: CASRGQDLYGYTF. CDR3 nucleotides: TGTGCCAGCCGTGGACAGGACTTATATGGCTACACCTTC. Variable domain in full (rest from reference TRBV2 and TRBJ1-2): EPEVTQTPSHQVTQMGQEVILRCVPISNHLYFYWYRQILGQKVEFLVSFYNNEISEKSEIFDDQFSVERPDGSNFTLKIRSTKLEDSAMYFCASRGQDLYGYTFGSGTRLTVV.

This clone has more than one count but fewer than ten. This sequence joins TRBV25-1 and TRBJ1-2, with a possible D match to TRBD1 (5 bases). CDR3 size: 12 residues. V lost 5 bases and J lost 6, with 10 bases in between. Germline-derived CDR1 and CDR2 are MGHDK and SYGVNS. This CDR3 reads CASSTGGDGYTF. The CDR3 bases are TGTGCCAGCAGTACGGGGGGTGATGGCTACACCTTC.

This chain connects TRBV5-5 to TRBJ2-7, with no clear D. Germline assignment: CDR1 SGHKS and CDR2 YYEKEE (reference sequence). The CDR3 consists of 13 residues. Trimming cost V 0 bases and J 1 base, with 5 bases left between them. CDR3 amino acids: CASSLDISYEQYF. CDR3 nucleotides: TGTGCCAGCAGCTTGGACATTTCCTACGAGCAGTACTTC.

Regarding this clone: A junction boundary mismatches the germline segment, possibly from a read error. This sequence joins TRBV13 and TRBJ1-4, with D tentatively TRBD1 (6 bases). The CDR3 totals 14 residues. Per germline, CDR1 PRHDT and CDR2 FYEKMQ (reference sequence). The CDR3 loop is CASSLGAGNEKLFF. The CDR3 DNA sequence: TGTGCCAGCAGCCTGGGGGCAGGTAATGAGAAACTGTTTTTT.

The V call is TRBV29-1, the J call TRBJ2-5; the match to TRBD1 covers 9 bases. The J call is in doubt because the DNA end fits TRBJ2-7 better. The CDR3 is made up of 12 amino acids. In germline, CDR1 is SQVTM, CDR2 ANQGSEA. The chain's CDR3 is CSARDRAYEQYF. CDR3 nucleotide sequence: TGCAGCGCAAGGGACAGGGCGTACGAGCAGTACTTC.

The rearrangement joins TRBV23-1 to TRBJ2-3, with 10 nucleotides matching TRBD2. TRBV23-1 is given ORF status, its function remaining uncertain. The V segment lost 3 bases and the J segment 2 bases; nucleotides outside the gene matches: 11. CDR3 length: 18 residues. CDR3: CASSHRPSGGFATDTQYF. CDR3 nucleotides: TGCGCCAGCAGTCATCGGCCTAGCGGGGGCTTTGCCACAGATACGCAGTATTTT.

V usage is TRBV11-2 and J usage is TRBJ2-1, with 11 bases matching TRBD2. This CDR3 has 15 residues. CDR1 SGHAT and CDR2 FQNNGV come from the germline V gene. V lost 4 bases, J lost 4 bases, and 3 bases stayed unmatched. The CDR3 loop is CASSSGTSGYNEQFF. The DNA of the CDR3 is TGTGCCAGCAGCTCCGGGACTAGCGGATACAATGAGCAGTTCTTC.

The J gene is TRBJ1-1, the V gene TRBV29-1; unclear D gene. CDR3 length: 12 residues. The V and J ends lost 3 bases and 1 base respectively, with 6 bases between them. Germline V CDR1 and CDR2: SQVTM, ANQGSEA. The CDR3 DNA is TGCAGCGTTGACCGGAGGAACACTGAAGCTTTCTTT. It translates to CSVDRRNTEAFF.

This clone was found once. This chain uses TRBV5-5 with TRBJ2-7; D not resolved. CDR1 and CDR2 from the germline V gene are SGHKS and YYEKEE (reference sequence). The CDR3 extends over 13 amino acids. Trimming stripped 0 bases from V and 6 bases from J, with 10 bases between. CDR3 loop: CASSLASRPEQYF. The CDR3 DNA reads TGTGCCAGCAGCTTGGCCTCGCGTCCCGAGCAGTACTTC.

This chain connects TRBV9 to TRBJ1-1; D remains unclear. Trimming shortened V by 3 bases and J by 1 base, and 10 bases separated the two germline ends. CDR3 size: 14 residues. The germline gives CDR1 SGDLS, CDR2 YYNGEE. The CDR3 spells CASSGTVSNTEAFF. The CDR3 coding sequence is TGTGCCAGCAGCGGTACAGTCTCGAACACTGAAGCTTTCTTT.

The chain links TRBV9 to TRBJ2-1; D gene ambiguous. The CDR3 spans 14 residues. The germline V and J ends were trimmed by 0 bases and 7 bases, with 11 bases remaining between them. The germline CDR1 and CDR2 sequences are SGDLS and YYNGEE. CDR3 loop: CASSVADGRNEQFF. In DNA form, the CDR3 reads TGTGCCAGCAGCGTAGCGGACGGTCGTAATGAGCAGTTCTTC.

The chain has TRBV6-5 and TRBJ2-1; no reliable D call. V was shortened by 5 bases and J by 8 bases, with 10 bases between the two germline ends. The CDR3 spans 12 residues. The germline V gene encodes CDR1 MNHEY and CDR2 SVGAGI. CDR3 region: CASSRPPDEQFF. CDR3 DNA sequence: TGTGCCAGCAGTAGACCTCCTGATGAGCAGTTCTTC.

As to this clone: In the same sample, other DNA sequences code for this CDR3. The chain combines TRBV5-6 with TRBJ2-2; D gene ambiguous. Germline V CDR1 and CDR2: SGHDT, YYEEEE. The CDR3 runs 11 residues. Trimming removed 2 bases at V and 7 bases at J, with 3 bases between. The CDR3 nucleotides are TGTGCCAGCAGCTTTGGCGGGGAGCTGTTTTTT. This gives the protein CASSFGGELFF.

The gene calls are TRBV27 and TRBJ2-1; 7 bases line up with TRBD2. V dropped 0 bases and J dropped 10; count of bases not matched to a gene: 6. Germline loops: CDR1 MNHEY, CDR2 SMNVEV (reference sequence). There are 14 residues in the CDR3. The CDR3 sequence: CASSLSWSGVEQFF. CDR3 bases: TGTGCCAGCAGTTTATCCTGGAGCGGGGTGGAGCAGTTCTTC.

This chain links TRBV6-6 with TRBJ2-7; D is undetermined. Between the trimmed V and J ends, which lost 6 bases and 5 bases, there was a span of 11 bases. Germline assignment: CDR1 MNHNY and CDR2 SVGAGI (reference sequence). The CDR3 contains 12 residues. CDR3 residues: CASRDVTHEQYF. For the CDR3, the DNA is TGTGCCAGCAGGGATGTCACCCACGAGCAGTACTTC.

This rearrangement joins TRBV19 to TRBJ2-2; D gene ambiguous. Germline lookup yields CDR1 LNHDA and CDR2 SQIVND (reference sequence). V lost 4 bases and J 5 bases, leaving 8 bases between the germline ends. This CDR3 comprises 13 residues. The CDR3 nucleotides read TGTGCCAGTAGTACCGAGGAGACCGGGGAGCTGTTTTTT. This gives the protein CASSTEETGELFF.

This clone was counted only a few times. This sequence joins TRBV9 and TRBJ1-1; TRBD1 is a possible D gene (5 bases). The CDR3 sequence is 15 residues long. Trimming stripped 9 bases from V and 0 bases from J, with 18 bases between. Looked up from germline, CDR1 is SGDLS and CDR2 is YYNGEE. The CDR3 coding sequence is TGTGCCATCACGGTTACAGGTACTATGAACACTGAAGCTTTCTTT. Its translation: CAITVTGTMNTEAFF.

This clone was detected only a few times. This chain uses TRBV29-1 with TRBJ2-7; D is possibly TRBD1 (6 bases). This CDR3 is 12 amino acids long. Per germline, CDR1 SQVTM and CDR2 ANQGSEA. Trimming removed 6 bases at V and 3 bases at J, with 12 bases between. The CDR3 DNA reads as TGCAGCGTGATCAGGGGTAGCTACGAGCAGTACTTC. Translation: CSVIRGSYEQYF.

This clone has only a few counts. The chain uses TRBV4-3 and TRBJ1-2, with TRBD1 matching 7 bases. CDR3 length equals 15 residues. After removal of 0 bases from V and 0 bases from J, the junction contained 1 base not matched to a gene. Germline V gene data show CDR1 as LGHNA and CDR2 as YSLEER. The CDR3 region is CASSQDGQANYGYTF. CDR3 bases: TGCGCCAGCAGCCAAGACGGACAGGCTAACTATGGCTACACCTTC.

This chain links TRBV6-6 with TRBJ2-1, with a weak D call TRBD1 (6 bases). The germline V gene has CDR1 MNHNY and CDR2 SVGAGI (reference sequence). V lost 3 bases to trimming and J lost 13 bases, with 10 bases between them. This CDR3 is built from 11 residues. The CDR3 nucleotides read TGTGCCAGCAGTTATTCTGGGACACAGTTCTTC. It specifies CASSYSGTQFF.

This clone was recorded at least ten times. Here the CDR3 DNA reads TGCGCCAGCAGCCAAGACCCCGGGACACACTATGGCTACACCTTC. Protein: CASSQDPGTHYGYTF. V gene TRBV4-3 combines with J gene TRBJ1-2, with D perhaps TRBD1 (6 bases). CDR1 LGHNA and CDR2 YSLEER come from the germline V gene. The germline V and J ends were trimmed by 0 bases and 3 bases, with 11 bases remaining between them. The CDR3 runs to 15 residues.

This sequence joins TRBV29-1 and TRBJ2-5, with unresolved D. The ends were cut back, 4 bases at V and 2 bases at J, with 5 bases in the middle. This CDR3 contains 11 residues. Germline CDR1 reads SQVTM; CDR2 reads ANQGSEA. CDR3 bases: TGCAGCGTTGTAGAGCAAGAGACCCAGTACTTC. Translation gives CSVVEQETQYF. Using reference TRBV29-1 and TRBJ2-5 for the parts outside the CDR3, the full variable domain is SAVISQKPSRDICQRGTSLTIQCQVDSQVTMMFWYRQQPGQSLTLIATANQGSEATYESGFVIDKFPISRPNLTFSTLTVSNMSPEDSSIYLCSVVEQETQYFGPGTRLLVL.

Turning to this clone: Other nucleotide sequences from this sample produce the same CDR3. This chain uses TRBV29-1 with TRBJ1-1; D unresolved. Per the germline V gene, CDR1 is SQVTM and CDR2 is ANQGSEA. Between the trimmed V and J ends, which lost 0 bases and 0 bases, there was a span of 5 bases. The CDR3 spans 13 residues. CDR3 sequence: CSVEEGLNTEAFF. The CDR3 DNA sequence: TGCAGCGTTGAAGAGGGGTTGAACACTGAAGCTTTCTTT.

This clone has more than one count but fewer than ten. This sequence joins TRBV29-1 and TRBJ1-1, with no clear D. The CDR3 has 12 amino acids. V lost 4 bases, J lost 1 base, and 7 bases lay in between. The V gene's germline CDR1 is SQVTM and CDR2 ANQGSEA. The CDR3 spells CSVVAGNTEAFF. As DNA, the CDR3 is TGCAGCGTTGTAGCAGGGAACACTGAAGCTTTCTTT. The entire variable domain, with the rest obtained from reference TRBV29-1 and TRBJ1-1, is as follows: SAVISQKPSRDICQRGTSLTIQCQVDSQVTMMFWYRQQPGQSLTLIATANQGSEATYESGFVIDKFPISRPNLTFSTLTVSNMSPEDSSIYLCSVVAGNTEAFFGQGTRLTVV.

The chain recombines TRBV7-9 with TRBJ2-7; 10 bases fit TRBD1. Per the germline V gene, CDR1 is SEHNR and CDR2 is FQNEAQ (reference sequence). After removal of 1 base from V and 4 bases from J, the junction contained 7 bases not matched to a gene. The CDR3 totals 16 residues. The CDR3 bases are TGTGCCAGCAGCTTAGGACAGGGGGCGTCTAGATACGAGCAGTACTTC. Translated, it gives CASSLGQGASRYEQYF.

The genes are TRBV7-9 and TRBJ1-1, with TRBD1 matching over 8 bases. The ends lost 3 bases at V and 8 bases at J; junction bases unmatched: 5. The CDR3 is 13 amino acids. Germline V gene data show CDR1 as SEHNR and CDR2 as FQNEAQ (reference sequence). Here the CDR3 DNA reads TGTGCCAGCAGCTTGGCCGGGGACAGGGAAGCTTTCTTT. Protein product: CASSLAGDREAFF.